Presented here are 13 T cell receptor beta chains from one specimen sequenced in a study of PD-1 blockade in classical Hodgkin lymphoma. The data were produced by immunoSEQ multiplex PCR, yet TCRdb's version contains in-frame clones alone and is incomplete. The table lists some 2,600 clones, approximately 72% of them singletons. Every one of the patients relapsed after autologous stem cell transplantation (brentuximab vedotin exposure was variable). Thawed PBMCs were the source of CD8+ T cells, obtained through magnetic negative selection. The sequenced sample was CD8+ T cells from blood, obtained at baseline. The receptors originated from a human donor with classical Hodgkin lymphoma.

V usage is TRBV9 and J usage is TRBJ2-2, with 7 bases aligning to TRBD1. The ends lost 2 bases at V and 0 bases at J; junction bases unmatched: 7. The germline CDR1 and CDR2 sequences are SGDLS and YYNGEE. The CDR3 totals 17 residues. CDR3 bases: TGTGCCAGCAGCGTCGCCCGGGACAGCTCGAACACCGGGGAGCTGTTTTTT. Amino acid sequence: CASSVARDSSNTGELFF.

The chain combines TRBV11-2 with TRBJ2-7; tentatively, D is TRBD1 (6 bases). The CDR3 is made up of 15 amino acids. Germline CDR1 is SGHAT and CDR2 is FQNNGV. V shed 1 base and J shed 4 bases, with 14 bases lying between them. The CDR3 sequence: CASSLVTGTFYEQYF. As DNA, the CDR3 is TGTGCCAGCAGCTTAGTTACAGGGACATTTTACGAGCAGTACTTC.

In its sample, this clone was seen a few times. The chain joins TRBV21-1 to TRBJ2-1; the D call in the table, TRBD2, was not verified against the DNA. TRBV21-1 is a known pseudogene. CDR3 length: 17 residues. CDR3 protein: CASSKVPGGPSYNEQFF. The CDR3 DNA reads TGTGCCAGCAGCAAAGTCCCGGGGGGGCCCTCCTACAATGAGCAGTTCTTC.

This clone was found a few times. The chain recombines TRBV5-1 with TRBJ1-2; D is ambiguous. There are 16 residues in the CDR3. Germline CDR1 and CDR2: SGHRS and YFSETQ. Trimming left V 2 bases short and J 6 bases short, with 20 bases between. CDR3 sequence: CASSFDLGSRVNGYTF. The CDR3 region has the DNA TGCGCCAGCAGCTTTGATCTGGGGAGTAGAGTAAATGGCTACACCTTC.

The rearrangement links TRBV15 to TRBJ2-1; the D gene is possibly TRBD2 (6 bases). Between the trimmed V and J ends, which lost 0 bases and 2 bases, there was a span of 11 bases. The CDR3 runs 16 residues. CDR1 is LNHNV and CDR2 is YYDKDF in the germline V gene (reference sequence). CDR3 sequence: CATSRDHRGTYNEQFF. The CDR3 coding sequence is TGTGCCACCAGCAGAGATCATCGCGGGACCTACAATGAGCAGTTCTTC.

This clone is a singleton in its sample. The J gene is TRBJ2-3, the V gene TRBV5-4; the match to TRBD2 covers 9 bases. CDR1 and CDR2 (germline): SGHNT, YYREEE (reference sequence). CDR3 length: 17 amino acids. The J segment lost 5 bases and the V segment lost 3 bases, leaving 13 bases of the junction unmatched. CDR3 bases: TGTGCCAGCAGCTCCCTCCTCCGCGGGGGGGCCGGAGATACGCAGTATTTT. This sequence encodes CASSSLLRGGAGDTQYF. The full variable domain, completed using reference TRBV5-4 and TRBJ2-3, is ETGVTQSPTHLIKTRGQQVTLRCSSQSGHNTVSWYQQALGQGPQFIFQYYREEENGRGNFPPRFSGLQFPNYSSELNVNALELDDSALYLCASSSLLRGGAGDTQYFGPGTRLTVL.

V usage is TRBV4-1 and J usage is TRBJ2-3, with TRBD2 matching 14 bases. Germline CDR1 is MGHRA and CDR2 is YSYEKL. The CDR3 consists of 19 residues. The V gene end was trimmed by 5 bases and the J gene end by 0 bases; junction bases not matched to a gene: 10. The CDR3 bases are TGCGCCAGCAGCTTAAAGTGGACTAGCGGGAGGCCTAGCACAGATACGCAGTATTTT. As protein: CASSLKWTSGRPSTDTQYF.

The rearrangement joins TRBV4-3 to TRBJ1-2, with D perhaps matching TRBD1 (5 bases). The CDR3 is 17 residues long. The V end lost 2 bases, the J end lost 8 bases, and 24 bases lay between the germline ends. Germline-derived CDR1 and CDR2 are LGHNA and YSLEER. The DNA of the CDR3 is TGCGCCAGCAGCCAAAGCCCTTCCCTAGGGGTATCGCAGGGCTACACCTTC. This codes for CASSQSPSLGVSQGYTF.

A single count supports this clone. The rearrangement links TRBV13 to TRBJ1-2; D remains unclear. Deletions cut 4 bases from V and 2 bases from J, with 8 bases between. The CDR3 contains 13 residues. CDR1 and CDR2 from the germline V gene are PRHDT and FYEKMQ (reference sequence). CDR3 coding DNA: TGTGCCAGCAGCTCTGGACCCAACTATGGCTACACCTTC. It is translated as CASSSGPNYGYTF.

This clone came up a few times. The chain carries TRBV4-1 and TRBJ2-6; unclear D gene. Germline assignment: CDR1 MGHRA and CDR2 YSYEKL. Trimming removed 3 bases at V and 4 bases at J, with 10 bases between. The CDR3 has 15 residues. The CDR3 sequence is CASSQGPIGANVLTF. The CDR3 DNA reads TGCGCCAGCAGCCAGGGTCCTATCGGGGCCAACGTCCTGACTTTC.

The V call is TRBV6-1, the J call TRBJ2-7; TRBD1 is a possible D gene (6 bases). CDR1 is MNHNS, CDR2 SASEGT, per germline. This CDR3 comprises 17 residues. V was pared by 0 bases and J by 3 bases, with 18 bases between. CDR3 sequence: CASSEALRFQGSYEQYF. The CDR3 DNA sequence: TGTGCCAGCAGTGAAGCGCTTAGGTTCCAGGGGAGCTACGAGCAGTACTTC.

The chain recombines TRBV7-6 with TRBJ2-1; no reliable D call. The CDR3 runs to 14 residues. From germline, CDR1 is SGHVS and CDR2 FNYEAQ. Trimming took 5 bases from V and 6 from J, leaving 14 bases between them. CDR3 region: CASSDLAASNEQFF. As DNA, the CDR3 is TGTGCCAGCAGCGATTTGGCCGCCTCCAATGAGCAGTTCTTC.

This clone has only one observation. The chain couples TRBV10-3 to TRBJ2-7, with TRBD2 matching over 8 bases. The CDR3 spans 14 residues. V shed 6 bases and J 5 bases; nucleotides not matched to a gene: 9. The V gene's germline CDR1 is ENHRY and CDR2 SYGVKD. The CDR3 nucleotides read TGTGCCATCAGCTCAGCGGGAGAGCTCCACGAGCAGTACTTC. This codes for CAISSAGELHEQYF.